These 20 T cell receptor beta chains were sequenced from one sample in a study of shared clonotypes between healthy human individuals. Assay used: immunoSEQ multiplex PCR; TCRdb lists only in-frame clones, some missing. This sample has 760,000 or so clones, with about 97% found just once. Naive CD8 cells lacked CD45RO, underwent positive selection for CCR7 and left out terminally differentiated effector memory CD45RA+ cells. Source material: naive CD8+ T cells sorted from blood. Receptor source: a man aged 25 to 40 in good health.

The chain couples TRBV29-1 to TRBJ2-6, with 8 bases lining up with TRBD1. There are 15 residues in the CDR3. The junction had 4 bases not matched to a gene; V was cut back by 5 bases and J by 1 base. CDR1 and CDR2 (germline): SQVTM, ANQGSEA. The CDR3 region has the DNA TGCAGCGTTCCGGACAGGGTGTCTGGGGCCAACGTCCTGACTTTC. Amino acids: CSVPDRVSGANVLTF.

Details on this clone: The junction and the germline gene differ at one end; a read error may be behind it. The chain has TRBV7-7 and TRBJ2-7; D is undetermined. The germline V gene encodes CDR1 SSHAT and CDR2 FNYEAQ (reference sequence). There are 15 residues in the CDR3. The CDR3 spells CASSLDPSPRYEQYF. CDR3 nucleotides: TGTGCTAGCAGCTTAGACCCGTCCCCTCGGTACGAGCAGTACTTC.

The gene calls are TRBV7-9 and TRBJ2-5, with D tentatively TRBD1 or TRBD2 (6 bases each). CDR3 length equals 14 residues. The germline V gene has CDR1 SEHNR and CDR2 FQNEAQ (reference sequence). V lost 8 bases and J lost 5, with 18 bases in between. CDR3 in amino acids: CASPSGGLGETQYF. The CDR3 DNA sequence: TGTGCCAGCCCCAGTGGGGGGCTTGGGGAGACCCAGTACTTC.

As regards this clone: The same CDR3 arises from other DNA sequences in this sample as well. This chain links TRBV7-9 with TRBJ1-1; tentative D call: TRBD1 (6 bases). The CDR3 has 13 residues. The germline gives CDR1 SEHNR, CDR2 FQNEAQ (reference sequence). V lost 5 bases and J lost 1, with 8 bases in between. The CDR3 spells CASSLDRNTEAFF. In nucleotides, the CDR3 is TGTGCCAGCAGCCTGGACAGGAACACTGAAGCTTTCTTT. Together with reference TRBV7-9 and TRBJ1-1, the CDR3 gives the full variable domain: DTGVSQNPRHKITKRGQNVTFRCDPISEHNRLYWYRQTLGQGPEFLTYFQNEAQLEKSRLLSDRFSAERPKGSFSTLEIQRTEQGDSAMYLCASSLDRNTEAFFGQGTRLTVV.

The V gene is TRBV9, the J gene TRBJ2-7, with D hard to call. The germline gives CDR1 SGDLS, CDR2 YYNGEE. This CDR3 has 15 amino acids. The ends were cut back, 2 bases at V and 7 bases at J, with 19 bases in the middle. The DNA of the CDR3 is TGTGCCAGCAGCGTTAAGGACGGACCCTACGCGGAGCAGTACTTC. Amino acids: CASSVKDGPYAEQYF.

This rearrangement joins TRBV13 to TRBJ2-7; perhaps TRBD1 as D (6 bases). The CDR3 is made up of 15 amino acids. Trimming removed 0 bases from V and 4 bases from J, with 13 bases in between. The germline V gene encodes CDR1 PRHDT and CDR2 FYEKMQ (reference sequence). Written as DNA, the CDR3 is TGTGCCAGCAGCTTAGGGGGGACACCACGGTACGAGCAGTACTTC. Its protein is CASSLGGTPRYEQYF.

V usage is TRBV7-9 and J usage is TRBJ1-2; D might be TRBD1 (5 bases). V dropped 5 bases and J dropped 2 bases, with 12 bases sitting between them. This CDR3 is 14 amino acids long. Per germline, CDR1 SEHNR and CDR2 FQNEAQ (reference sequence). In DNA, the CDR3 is TGTGCCAGCAGCCCCCGGGACGACAACTATGGCTACACCTTC. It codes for CASSPRDDNYGYTF.

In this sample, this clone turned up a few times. The CDR3 DNA reads as TGTGCCAGCACCCGGTATCGGACAGGTTGGGAGACCCAGTACTTC. Its translation is CASTRYRTGWETQYF. This chain connects TRBV6-1 to TRBJ2-5; 7 bases match TRBD1. CDR3 length: 15 residues. Germline trimming cut 7 bases from V and 5 bases from J; bases unmatched to any gene: 13. Germline-derived CDR1 and CDR2 are MNHNS and SASEGT.

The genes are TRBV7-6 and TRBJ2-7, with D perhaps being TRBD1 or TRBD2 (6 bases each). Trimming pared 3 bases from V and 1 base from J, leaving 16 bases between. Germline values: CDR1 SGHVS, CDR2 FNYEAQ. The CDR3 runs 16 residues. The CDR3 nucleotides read TGTGCCAGCAGCTTCCCGCCCGAGGGGGGATCCTACGAGCAGTACTTC. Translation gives CASSFPPEGGSYEQYF.

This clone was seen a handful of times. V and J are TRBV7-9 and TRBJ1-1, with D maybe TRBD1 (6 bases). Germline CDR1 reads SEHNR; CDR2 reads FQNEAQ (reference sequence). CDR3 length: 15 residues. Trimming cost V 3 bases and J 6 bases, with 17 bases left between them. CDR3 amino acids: CASSFPTGVGAEAFF. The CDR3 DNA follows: TGTGCCAGCAGCTTCCCGACAGGCGTGGGGGCTGAAGCTTTCTTT. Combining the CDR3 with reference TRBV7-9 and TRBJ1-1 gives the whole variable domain DTGVSQNPRHKITKRGQNVTFRCDPISEHNRLYWYRQTLGQGPEFLTYFQNEAQLEKSRLLSDRFSAERPKGSFSTLEIQRTEQGDSAMYLCASSFPTGVGAEAFFGQGTRLTVV.

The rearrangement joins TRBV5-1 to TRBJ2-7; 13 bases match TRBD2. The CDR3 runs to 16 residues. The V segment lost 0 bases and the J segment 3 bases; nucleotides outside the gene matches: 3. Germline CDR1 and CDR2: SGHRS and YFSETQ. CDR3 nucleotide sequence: TGCGCCAGCAGCTTGGGAGGACTAGCGGGAGACTACGAGCAGTACTTC. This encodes CASSLGGLAGDYEQYF.

CDR3 DNA sequence: TGTGCCAGTAGCTTAGGACTGGGACTTAATGAGCAGTTCTTC. Translating it yields CASSLGLGLNEQFF. The chain employs TRBV19 and TRBJ2-1; tentative D call: TRBD2 (6 bases). The CDR3 has 14 amino acids. Germline V gene data show CDR1 as LNHDA and CDR2 as SQIVND (reference sequence). The ends were cut back, 6 bases at V and 7 bases at J, with 16 bases in the middle.

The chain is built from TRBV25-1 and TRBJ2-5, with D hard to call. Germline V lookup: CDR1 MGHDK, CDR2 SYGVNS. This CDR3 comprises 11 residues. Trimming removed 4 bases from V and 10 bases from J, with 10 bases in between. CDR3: CASSAGEVQYF. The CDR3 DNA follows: TGTGCCAGCAGTGCCGGTGAGGTCCAGTACTTC.

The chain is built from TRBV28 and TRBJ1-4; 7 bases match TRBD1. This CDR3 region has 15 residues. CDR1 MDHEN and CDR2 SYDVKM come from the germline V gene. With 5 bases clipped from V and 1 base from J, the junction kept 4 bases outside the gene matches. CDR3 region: CASSMNRGTNEKLFF. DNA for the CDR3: TGTGCCAGCAGTATGAACAGGGGAACTAATGAAAAACTGTTTTTT. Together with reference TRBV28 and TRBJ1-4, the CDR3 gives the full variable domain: DVKVTQSSRYLVKRTGEKVFLECVQDMDHENMFWYRQDPGLGLRLIYFSYDVKMKEKGDIPEGYSVSREKKERFSLILESASTNQTSMYLCASSMNRGTNEKLFFGSGTQLSVL.

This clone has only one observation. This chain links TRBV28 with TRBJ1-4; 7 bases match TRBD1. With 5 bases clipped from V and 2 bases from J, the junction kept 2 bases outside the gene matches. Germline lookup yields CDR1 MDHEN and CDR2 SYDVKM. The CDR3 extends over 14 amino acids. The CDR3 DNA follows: TGTGCCAGCAGTATACAGGGGACTAATGAAAAACTGTTTTTT. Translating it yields CASSIQGTNEKLFF.

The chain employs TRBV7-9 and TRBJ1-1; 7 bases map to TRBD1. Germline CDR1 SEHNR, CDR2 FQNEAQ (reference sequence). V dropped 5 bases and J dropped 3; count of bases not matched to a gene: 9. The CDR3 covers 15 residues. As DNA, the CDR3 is TGTGCCAGCAGCACCCCGACAGGGCCGTACACTGAAGCTTTCTTT. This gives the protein CASSTPTGPYTEAFF.

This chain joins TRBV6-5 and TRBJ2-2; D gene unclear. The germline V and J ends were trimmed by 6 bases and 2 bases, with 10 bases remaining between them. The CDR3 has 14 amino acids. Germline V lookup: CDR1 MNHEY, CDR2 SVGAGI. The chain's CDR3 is CASSPDGNTGELFF. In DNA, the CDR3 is TGTGCCAGCAGCCCGGACGGCAACACCGGGGAGCTGTTTTTT.

CDR3 in DNA: TGTGCCAGCAAGTCCCTAACTAGCGGGAGGGACGAGCAGTACTTC. Translated: CASKSLTSGRDEQYF. The gene calls are TRBV2 and TRBJ2-7; TRBD2 agrees at 13 bases. The V gene end was trimmed by 7 bases and the J gene end by 5 bases; junction bases not matched to a gene: 8. Per the germline V gene, CDR1 is SNHLY and CDR2 is FYNNEI. The CDR3 is made up of 15 amino acids.

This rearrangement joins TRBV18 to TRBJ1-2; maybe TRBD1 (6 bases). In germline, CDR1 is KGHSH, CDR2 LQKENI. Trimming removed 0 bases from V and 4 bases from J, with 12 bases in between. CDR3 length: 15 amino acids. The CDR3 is CASSPPPGEGYGYTF. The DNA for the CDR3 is TGTGCCAGCTCACCACCCCCAGGGGAGGGCTATGGCTACACCTTC.

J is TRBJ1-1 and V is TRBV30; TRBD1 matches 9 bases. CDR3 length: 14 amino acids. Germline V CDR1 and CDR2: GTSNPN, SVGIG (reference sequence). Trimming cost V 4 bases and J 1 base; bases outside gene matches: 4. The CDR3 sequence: CAWTSGQGNTEAFF. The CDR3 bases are TGTGCCTGGACCTCGGGACAGGGGAACACTGAAGCTTTCTTT.